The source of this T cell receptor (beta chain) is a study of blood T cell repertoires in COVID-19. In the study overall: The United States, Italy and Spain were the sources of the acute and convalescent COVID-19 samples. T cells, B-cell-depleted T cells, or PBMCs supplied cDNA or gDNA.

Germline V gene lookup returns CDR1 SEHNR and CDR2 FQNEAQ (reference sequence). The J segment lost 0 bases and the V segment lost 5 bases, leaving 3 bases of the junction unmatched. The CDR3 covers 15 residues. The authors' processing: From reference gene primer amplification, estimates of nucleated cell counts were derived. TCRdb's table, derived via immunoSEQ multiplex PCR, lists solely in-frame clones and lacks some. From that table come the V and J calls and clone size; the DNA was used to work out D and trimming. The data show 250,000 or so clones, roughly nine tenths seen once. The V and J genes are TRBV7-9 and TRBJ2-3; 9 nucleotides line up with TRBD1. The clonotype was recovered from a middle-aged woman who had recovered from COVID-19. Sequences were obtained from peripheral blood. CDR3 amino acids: CASSRTGESTDTQYF. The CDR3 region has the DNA TGTGCCAGCAGCCGGACAGGGGAAAGCACAGATACGCAGTATTTT.